Presented here are 10 T cell receptor beta chains from one specimen sequenced in a study of T cells in localized non-small cell lung cancer. Here immunoSEQ multiplex PCR was the method, and the copy in TCRdb shows in-frame clones only, minus some. The table lists fewer than 40,000 clones, 65% to 90% of them singletons. The sample here was peripheral blood, taken before any cancer treatment. Source of these receptors: a male donor aged 60 or over with stage III lung adenocarcinoma.

This chain uses TRBV6-5 with TRBJ1-6; possibly TRBD1 for D (6 bases). Between the trimmed V and J ends, which lost 2 bases and 7 bases, there was a span of 9 bases. The germline gives CDR1 MNHEY, CDR2 SVGAGI. The CDR3 loop spans 14 amino acids. The CDR3 reads CASSYRGANSPLHF. The DNA for the CDR3 is TGTGCCAGCAGTTACAGGGGGGCCAATTCACCCCTCCACTTT.

This chain joins TRBV4-1 and TRBJ2-1; perhaps TRBD2 as D (6 bases). Germline values: CDR1 MGHRA, CDR2 YSYEKL. The CDR3 length is 16 residues. V lost 3 bases, J lost 7 bases, and 19 bases lay in between. CDR3: CASSQALSPLANEQFF. CDR3 bases: TGCGCCAGCAGCCAGGCTCTCTCCCCTCTAGCGAATGAGCAGTTCTTC.

The chain recombines TRBV6-1 with TRBJ1-1; TRBD1 might be the D (6 bases). CDR3 length: 15 residues. Trimming pared 1 base from V and 4 bases from J, leaving 13 bases between. CDR1 and CDR2 from the germline V gene are MNHNS and SASEGT. The CDR3 DNA reads TGTGCCAGCAGTGAAGACAGGGAGTGGAGCACTGAAGCTTTCTTT. Encoded protein: CASSEDREWSTEAFF.

The chain links TRBV5-1 to TRBJ2-7, with 8 nucleotides matching TRBD1. The germline V gene has CDR1 SGHRS and CDR2 YFSETQ. V lost 4 bases, J lost 2 bases, and 8 bases stayed unmatched. The CDR3 is 15 residues long. CDR3 coding DNA: TGCGCCAGCAGCGCAACCGGGACAGGACCCTACGAGCAGTACTTC. It is translated as CASSATGTGPYEQYF.

This chain joins TRBV19 and TRBJ1-2, with 9 bases fitting TRBD1. This CDR3 comprises 13 residues. J lost 8 bases, V lost 6 bases, and 7 bases had no gene match. Germline CDR1 and CDR2: LNHDA and SQIVND (reference sequence). CDR3 bases: TGTGCCAGTAGCCCACAGGGGGCAGAGGGCTACACCTTC. This encodes CASSPQGAEGYTF.

The chain employs TRBV6-1 and TRBJ1-2; 8 bases line up with TRBD1. The CDR3 is 15 amino acids. V lost 4 bases to trimming and J lost 6 bases; unmatched junction nucleotides: 10. Looked up from germline, CDR1 is MNHNS and CDR2 is SASEGT. CDR3 in DNA: TGTGCCAGCAGTGCCGCGGGACAGGTCTCGAATGGCTACACCTTC. It yields the protein CASSAAGQVSNGYTF.

V usage is TRBV28 and J usage is TRBJ2-7, with 8 bases aligning to TRBD1. V was pared by 6 bases and J by 0 bases, with 7 bases of the junction left unmatched. The length of the CDR3 is 15 residues. Germline CDR1 and CDR2: MDHEN and SYDVKM. CDR3 sequence reads: CASSPGQVASYEQYF. The DNA for the CDR3 is TGTGCCAGCAGCCCGGGACAGGTAGCCTCCTACGAGCAGTACTTC.

J is TRBJ1-1 and V is TRBV7-8, with no clear D. Germline CDR1 and CDR2: SGHVS and FQNEAQ. This CDR3 contains 15 residues. The germline V and J ends were trimmed by 3 bases and 1 base, with 12 bases remaining between them. The CDR3 sequence is CASSFRRVGNTEAFF. CDR3 sequence (DNA): TGTGCCAGCAGCTTCCGACGGGTCGGGAACACTGAAGCTTTCTTT.

The J gene is TRBJ1-1, the V gene TRBV19; tentatively, D is TRBD1 (6 bases). Trimming removed 5 bases from V and 1 base from J, with 8 bases in between. The CDR3 extends over 13 amino acids. Germline CDR1 and CDR2: LNHDA and SQIVND (reference sequence). This chain's CDR3 is CASSLGQNTEAFF. CDR3 nucleotides: TGTGCCAGTAGTCTGGGACAGAACACTGAAGCTTTCTTT.

This chain links TRBV6-4 with TRBJ2-2, with D possibly being TRBD2 (6 bases). Trimming took 0 bases from V and 5 from J, leaving 10 bases between them. This CDR3 spans 15 amino acids. CDR1 is MRHNA and CDR2 is SNTAGT in the germline V gene. CDR3: CASSDSTGATGELFF. The CDR3 coding sequence is TGTGCCAGCAGTGACTCGACGGGAGCGACCGGGGAGCTGTTTTTT.